The rows below give T cell receptor beta chains drawn from one sample of a study of blood T cell repertoires in COVID-19. Sequencing was performed with immunoSEQ multiplex PCR; in TCRdb, only in-frame clones are kept and a portion is missing. The table has about 250,000 clones, 70% to 90% seen once. The sample was PBMCs or T cells enriched from blood (not recorded which). These receptor sequences come from a man in his late teens or twenties who had recovered from COVID-19. The CDR3 runs from the conserved cysteine through the conserved F or W. D genes are given only for firm matches. Clone size is stated in some rows and not others, as once, few, many or a class when expanded.

J	size	V	D	CDR3	DNA
TRBJ1-1	NA	TRBV27	NA	CASSFRRGRVNTEAFF	TGTGCCAGCAGTTTTCGTAGGGGTCGGGTGAACACTGAAGCTTTCTTT
TRBJ1-2	NA	TRBV15	TRBD1	CATSRVSRTGLGYTF	TGTGCCACCAGCAGAGTTTCCCGGACAGGGCTTGGCTACACCTTC
TRBJ1-2	NA	TRBV11-2	NA	CASSLEGSRARNGYTF	TGTGCCAGCAGCTTAGAAGGCTCGCGGGCGAGGAATGGCTACACCTTC
TRBJ1-1	few	TRBV11-2	TRBD1	CASSLGQGGTEAFF	TGTGCCAGCAGCTTAGGACAGGGGGGCACTGAAGCTTTCTTT
TRBJ2-1	NA	TRBV7-9	NA	CASSHFSGSYNEQFF	TGTGCCAGCAGCCACTTTAGCGGTTCCTACAATGAGCAGTTCTTC
TRBJ2-1	NA	TRBV27	TRBD1	CASSFGTGNEQFF	TGTGCCAGCAGTTTCGGGACAGGGAATGAGCAGTTCTTC
TRBJ2-7	NA	TRBV19	NA	CASSMGQRTYEQYF	TGTGCCAGTAGTATGGGGCAGCGAACCTACGAGCAGTACTTC
TRBJ2-7	NA	TRBV13	TRBD2	CASSLGGTSLSYEQYF	TGTGCCAGCAGCCTAGGAGGGACTAGCCTGTCCTACGAGCAGTACTTC
TRBJ2-5	NA	TRBV5-1	NA	CASRTGSQETQYF	TGCGCCAGCAGGACCGGGTCTCAAGAGACCCAGTACTTC
TRBJ2-1	NA	TRBV27	TRBD2	CASSLLAGSSYNEQFF	TGTGCCAGCAGTTTACTAGCGGGAAGCTCCTACAATGAGCAGTTCTTC
TRBJ1-2	NA	TRBV6-5	NA	CASSPTGNYGYTF	TGTGCCAGCAGTCCCACAGGGAACTATGGCTACACCTTC
TRBJ1-5	NA	TRBV27	NA	CASSPDSGFSNQPQHF	TGTGCCAGCAGTCCCGACTCCGGGTTTAGCAATCAGCCCCAGCATTTT
TRBJ1-2	many	TRBV19	TRBD1	CASRTGGYGYTF	TGTGCCAGTAGGACAGGGGGCTATGGCTACACCTTC
TRBJ2-2	NA	TRBV29-1	TRBD2	CSVGGTRGGANTGELFF	TGCAGCGTTGGAGGGACTAGGGGCGGCGCGAACACCGGGGAGCTGTTTTTT